The 3 T cell receptor beta chains given below trace back to one sample, sequenced in a study of T cells in Graves' hyperthyroidism and ophthalmopathy. Authors of the study amplified TCR beta CDR3 regions from RNA transcripts. Researchers ran a first-round RT-PCR on the TCR CDR3 using the HTBI primer set. TCRdb redid the calling of the multiplex PCR reads with MiXCR, one entry per CDR3 protein. Of roughly 350,000 distinct CDR3 sequences in the sample, about 14% were seen once. Sequencing was done on a sample of blood. These receptors were taken from a woman aged 30 to 39 with Graves' ophthalmopathy.

This clonotype was seen ten or more times. V and J are TRBV6-1 and TRBJ2-2; 7 bases are shared with TRBD1. The CDR3 has 15 residues. The V gene end was trimmed by 1 base and the J gene end by 3 bases; junction bases not matched to a gene: 2. Germline values: CDR1 MNHNS, CDR2 SASEGT. Here the CDR3 reads CASSEGTGYTGELFF. The CDR3, as DNA: TGTGCCAGCAGTGAAGGGACAGGTTACACCGGGGAGCTGTTTTTT.

The chain joins TRBV7-8 to TRBJ2-6; possible D gene TRBD2, 5 bases. V gave up 4 bases and J gave up 0 bases, with 7 bases separating them. The germline V gene has CDR1 SGHVS and CDR2 FQNEAQ. The CDR3 consists of 15 residues. The CDR3, as DNA: TGTGCCAGCAGCTCCGGGAACTCTGGGGCCAACGTCCTGACTTTC. Encoded protein: CASSSGNSGANVLTF.

This clonotype showed up many times. V usage is TRBV2 and J usage is TRBJ2-7; 8 positions match TRBD1. The CDR3 is 15 amino acids. Germline CDR1 reads SNHLY; CDR2 reads FYNNEI. The trim removed 3 bases at V and 7 bases at J, leaving 11 bases unmatched. The CDR3 bases are TGTGCCAGCAGTGACGTAGGACAGGGTTCGGGGGAGCAGTACTTC. It codes for CASSDVGQGSGEQYF.